The rows below give T cell receptor beta chains drawn from one sample of a study of T cell repertoires in cytomegalovirus infection. In TCRdb, the reads were re-called with MiXCR into one record per CDR3 protein. This table has about 920,000 distinct CDR3 sequences, 31% appearing once. These receptors have no known antigen. Sample: cultured CD8+ T cells from PBMCs, taken from culture after CMV antigen stimulation. The receptors originated from a human donor in good health (CMV status not recorded). Some clones in this sample may be carry-over from other donors' samples. Each CDR3 is given without its conserved first and last residue. Size is omitted from some rows. Given values are once, few, many or a class for expanded clones.

v_call: TRBV7-6
clone_size: .
j_call: TRBJ1-5
cdr3_aa: ASSADRAGNQPQH

v_call: TRBV9
clone_size: once
j_call: TRBJ1-6
cdr3_aa: ASSLGGLGSGPLH

v_call: TRBV7-2
clone_size: many
j_call: TRBJ1-1
cdr3_aa: ASSLWDRRLLNTEAF

v_call: TRBV28
clone_size: .
j_call: TRBJ2-1
cdr3_aa: ASRTSGASSYNEQF

v_call: TRBV6-2/TRBV6-3
clone_size: .
j_call: TRBJ2-3
cdr3_aa: ASTDGQGPPRGTQY

v_call: TRBV6-6
clone_size: many
j_call: TRBJ2-3
cdr3_aa: ASSYGGGGTDTQY

v_call: TRBV20-1
clone_size: few
j_call: TRBJ1-5
cdr3_aa: SASPRTGLGNQPQH

v_call: TRBV10-3
clone_size: .
j_call: TRBJ2-3
cdr3_aa: AIKRMERDSSTDTQY

v_call: TRBV6-4
clone_size: .
j_call: TRBJ2-2
cdr3_aa: ASRWVANTGELF

v_call: TRBV20-1
clone_size: .
j_call: TRBJ2-2
cdr3_aa: SATTSSGELF

v_call: TRBV4-3
clone_size: .
j_call: TRBJ1-6
cdr3_aa: ASSHHGADSPLH

v_call: TRBV7-9
clone_size: few
j_call: TRBJ2-5
cdr3_aa: ASKRDRGQETQY

v_call: TRBV12-3/TRBV12-4
clone_size: few
j_call: TRBJ2-5
cdr3_aa: ASSFFSGGQETQY

v_call: TRBV7-8
clone_size: many
j_call: TRBJ1-4
cdr3_aa: ASSLVLNFGEKLF

v_call: TRBV19
clone_size: .
j_call: TRBJ2-1
cdr3_aa: ASRVYTSSYNEQF

v_call: TRBV4-1
clone_size: few
j_call: TRBJ2-5
cdr3_aa: ASSPQGETQY